Detailed here is one TCR beta chain. Original data processing: Estimated nucleated cell counts came from reference gene primer amplification. Produced via immunoSEQ multiplex PCR; TCRdb's table is partial and in-frame only. From that table come the V and J calls and clone size; the DNA was used to work out D and trimming. The sample lists about 160,000 clones, approximately 80% occurring once. Participant-reported clinical history was the basis for cohort assignment. The data were obtained in a study of blood T cell repertoires in COVID-19. The sample consisted of PBMCs or T cells enriched from blood (not recorded which). This TCR came from a woman aged 45 to 65 who had recovered from COVID-19.

This chain's CDR3 is CASSYSSGSIGGTQYF. The CDR3 region has the DNA TGTGCCAGCAGTTACTCCAGCGGGAGTATCGGGGGGACCCAGTACTTC. The V call is TRBV6-2 or TRBV6-3, the J call TRBJ2-5; 8 bases map to TRBD2. With 0 bases clipped from V and 7 bases from J, the junction kept 10 bases outside the gene matches. This CDR3 is built from 16 residues. CDR1 is MNHEY and CDR2 is SVGEGT in the germline V gene.